The rows below give T cell receptor beta chains drawn from one sample of a study of OX40 agonist ivuxolimab in advanced cancers. Generated by immunoSEQ multiplex PCR, the TCRdb table keeps only in-frame clones and is missing some. The sample contains about 22,000 clones, about 88% of which appear only once. The starting material was CD4+ or CD8+ T cells sorted from blood, obtained in a trial of the OX40 agonist ivuxolimab. The receptors shown here come from an adult with an advanced solid tumor such as melanoma, head and neck, liver or kidney cancer. Each CDR3 is given with its conserved first and last residue. D genes are given only for firm matches.

>.|TRBV9|TRBJ2-3|15
CASSVATGSTDTQYF
TGTGCCAGCAGCGTAGCTACGGGGTCCACAGATACGCAGTATTTT
>TRBD2|TRBV7-9|TRBJ2-7|15
CASSPLAGVAYEQYF
TGTGCCAGCAGCCCATTAGCGGGAGTCGCCTACGAGCAGTACTTC
>.|TRBV11-2|TRBJ2-5|12
CASSLGPKTQYF
TGTGCCAGCAGCTTAGGGCCGAAGACCCAGTACTTC
>.|TRBV12-5|TRBJ2-7|12
CASGFAEDEQYF
TGTGCTAGTGGTTTTGCTGAGGACGAGCAGTACTTC
>.|TRBV14|TRBJ1-1|14
CASSQASMGTEAFF
TGTGCCAGCAGCCAAGCTTCTATGGGGACTGAAGCTTTCTTT
>TRBD2|TRBV13|TRBJ2-3|18
CASSLKTSGVTSTDTQYF
TGTGCCAGCAGCTTAAAGACTAGCGGGGTAACTAGCACAGATACGCAGTATTTT
>TRBD1|TRBV13|TRBJ2-3|16
CASSPRDRVATDTQYF
TGTGCCAGCAGCCCAAGGGACAGGGTAGCGACAGATACGCAGTATTTT
>TRBD1|TRBV27|TRBJ2-5|16
CASSPRGWQGEETQYF
TGTGCCAGCAGTCCCCGGGGTTGGCAGGGGGAAGAGACCCAGTACTTC
>TRBD2|TRBV10-2|TRBJ2-7|14
CASRVTSASYEQYF
TGCGCCAGCAGGGTAACTAGCGCCTCCTACGAGCAGTACTTC
>TRBD2|TRBV6-1|TRBJ2-1|17
CASSAHSGRPLYNEQFF
TGTGCCAGCAGTGCCCATAGCGGGAGGCCCTTGTACAATGAGCAGTTCTTC
>TRBD2|TRBV10-2|TRBJ2-5|19
CASSEWGLDSPPPGETQYF
TGCGCCAGCAGTGAGTGGGGACTAGACTCGCCCCCGCCGGGAGAGACCCAGTACTTC
>.|TRBV7-9|TRBJ2-1|16
CASSLELGGSYNEQFF
TGTGCCAGCAGCTTAGAGCTCGGGGGCTCCTACAATGAGCAGTTCTTC
>TRBD1|TRBV11-2|TRBJ1-5|15
CASSLDDRENQPQHF
TGTGCCAGCAGCTTAGATGACAGGGAAAATCAGCCCCAGCATTTT